This passage covers 21 T cell receptor beta chains from one sample sequenced in a study of early T cells in non-severe SARS-CoV-2 infection. TCRdb re-analysed the 5' RACE reads in MiXCR, keeping a single row per CDR3 protein. This table has over 60,000 distinct CDR3 sequences, about a tenth appearing once. Sequenced material: whole blood, taken at baseline. Receptors were obtained from an adult who was a healthcare worker with PCR-confirmed SARS-CoV-2 infection or an uninfected control (not recorded which).

CDR3 in DNA: TGTGCCAGCAGCTTCGGGGGCCTCAGCTCCTACGAGCAGTACTTC. Protein: CASSFGGLSSYEQYF. J is TRBJ2-7 and V is TRBV7-2; D may correspond to TRBD1 or TRBD2 (6 bases each). Per germline, CDR1 SGHTA and CDR2 FQGNSA. The ends were cut back, 3 bases at V and 0 bases at J, with 12 bases in the middle. The CDR3 consists of 15 residues.

This rearrangement joins TRBV19 to TRBJ1-1, with a tentative D call TRBD1 (5 bases). The CDR3 is 16 amino acids. Germline V lookup: CDR1 LNHDA, CDR2 SQIVND (reference sequence). The V end lost 3 bases, the J end lost 1 base, and 15 bases lay between the germline ends. CDR3 sequence reads: CASSIRAGLSNTEAFF. CDR3 in DNA: TGTGCCAGTAGTATTCGAGCAGGGCTATCGAACACTGAAGCTTTCTTT.

This clonotype was observed a few times. The V gene is TRBV2, the J gene TRBJ2-7, with D perhaps being TRBD1 or TRBD2 (5 bases each). This CDR3 is 12 amino acids long. CDR1 and CDR2 from the germline V gene are SNHLY and FYNNEI. V was shortened by 8 bases and J by 2 bases, with 10 bases between the two germline ends. The CDR3 DNA reads TGTGCCAGCCTGCTGGGGGCCTACGAGCAGTACTTC. As protein: CASLLGAYEQYF. Variable domain in full (rest from reference TRBV2 and TRBJ2-7): EPEVTQTPSHQVTQMGQEVILRCVPISNHLYFYWYRQILGQKVEFLVSFYNNEISEKSEIFDDQFSVERPDGSNFTLKIRSTKLEDSAMYFCASLLGAYEQYFGPGTRLTVT.

The V call is TRBV2, the J call TRBJ2-3, with D unclear. CDR1 and CDR2 (germline): SNHLY, FYNNEI. With 7 bases removed from V and 2 bases from J, the gap between germline ends came to 10 bases. The CDR3 spans 13 residues. The CDR3 spells CASIQLDTDTQYF. DNA of the CDR3: TGTGCCAGCATTCAGTTAGACACAGATACGCAGTATTTT.

This clonotype was picked up a small number of times. This chain connects TRBV7-9 to TRBJ2-5; 8 bases line up with TRBD1. The germline gives CDR1 SEHNR, CDR2 FQNEAQ (reference sequence). Trimming cost V 5 bases and J 2 bases; bases outside gene matches: 13. CDR3 length: 17 residues. The chain's CDR3 is CASSAPPRTGGQETQYF. For the CDR3, the DNA is TGTGCCAGCAGCGCACCTCCACGAACAGGGGGGCAAGAGACCCAGTACTTC.

This clonotype came up many times. The gene calls are TRBV5-1 and TRBJ1-1; the D is unclear. This CDR3 is 15 amino acids long. The germline V gene encodes CDR1 SGHRS and CDR2 YFSETQ. V lost 1 base and J lost 0, with 10 bases in between. The CDR3: CASSLQTRMNTEAFF. The CDR3 bases are TGCGCCAGCAGCTTGCAAACACGAATGAACACTGAAGCTTTCTTT.

This clonotype turned up a few times. The chain recombines TRBV4-3 with TRBJ1-2; no firm D call. V shed 1 base and J shed 0 bases, with 12 bases lying between them. Germline assignment: CDR1 LGHNA and CDR2 YSLEER. The CDR3 loop spans 16 amino acids. CDR3 protein: CASSQAGQASNYGYTF. In DNA, the CDR3 is TGCGCCAGCAGCCAAGCCGGGCAGGCCTCTAACTATGGCTACACCTTC.

This clonotype was counted only a few times. The chain couples TRBV6-2 or TRBV6-3 to TRBJ2-3; 14 positions match TRBD2. In germline, CDR1 is MNHEY, CDR2 SVGEGT. V lost 6 bases to trimming and J lost 4 bases; unmatched junction nucleotides: 0. The CDR3 length is 14 residues. The CDR3 sequence: CASRTSGGADTQYF. Here the CDR3 DNA reads TGTGCCAGCAGGACTAGCGGGGGGGCAGATACGCAGTATTTT.

V gene TRBV29-1 combines with J gene TRBJ1-2; 9 positions match TRBD1. The CDR3 runs 13 residues. Unmatched junction bases numbered 10, after V lost 7 bases and J lost 7 bases. CDR1 and CDR2 from the germline V gene are SQVTM and ANQGSEA. The DNA for the CDR3 is TGCAGCGCTCAGGGACAGGGAATTAGTGGCTACACCTTC. This sequence encodes CSAQGQGISGYTF.

The V call is TRBV9, the J call TRBJ1-6; no clear D. CDR1 is SGDLS, CDR2 YYNGEE, per germline. V was cut by 0 bases and J by 10 bases, with 14 bases left in between. The CDR3 covers 15 residues. The CDR3 DNA is TGTGCCAGCAGCGTAGACCCGGGTTCTAACTCACCCCTCCACTTT. This sequence encodes CASSVDPGSNSPLHF.

V and J are TRBV6-5 and TRBJ2-1, with D possibly called TRBD1 or TRBD2 (6 bases each). The germline CDR1 and CDR2 sequences are MNHEY and SVGAGI. This CDR3 has 15 amino acids. The V end lost 7 bases, the J end lost 7 bases, and 20 bases lay between the germline ends. The chain's CDR3 is CASTPDWGARNEQFF. As DNA, the CDR3 is TGTGCCAGCACTCCCGACTGGGGGGCGCGGAATGAGCAGTTCTTC.

This clonotype was counted ten times or more. The chain combines TRBV7-2 with TRBJ2-2; D uncertain. Trimming shortened V by 3 bases and J by 2 bases, and 10 bases separated the two germline ends. Per germline, CDR1 SGHTA and CDR2 FQGNSA. The CDR3 has 15 residues. The CDR3 reads CASSFPQKNTGELFF. The CDR3 region has the DNA TGTGCCAGCAGCTTCCCCCAGAAAAACACCGGGGAGCTGTTTTTT.

V usage is TRBV12-3 or TRBV12-4 and J usage is TRBJ1-1; D is undetermined. V shed 6 bases and J shed 5 bases, with 10 bases lying between them. The CDR3 has 12 residues. CDR3 region: CASRGPRTEAFF. CDR3 nucleotide sequence: TGTGCCAGCAGAGGCCCGAGGACTGAAGCTTTCTTT.

This clonotype was observed a few times. This chain connects TRBV7-2 to TRBJ2-3, with D maybe TRBD2 (5 bases). This CDR3 has 15 residues. Germline V gene sequence: CDR1 SGHTA, CDR2 FQGNSA. Trimming pared 1 base from V and 3 bases from J, leaving 11 bases between. This chain's CDR3 is CASSLGVGETDTQYF. CDR3 sequence (DNA): TGTGCCAGCAGCTTAGGGGTGGGAGAGACAGATACGCAGTATTTT.

A word on this clonotype: Relative to the germline gene, one junction end is altered; a read error may explain this. The V and J genes are TRBV5-1 and TRBJ2-2; 8 bases agree with TRBD1. The CDR3 has 14 residues. Germline CDR1 is SGHRS and CDR2 is YFSETQ. The CDR3 DNA reads TGCGCCAGCAGCTTGATTCAGGGGGCCGGGGAACTGTTTTTT. Amino acids: CASSLIQGAGELFF.

This clonotype was detected only a few times. The J gene is TRBJ2-7, the V gene TRBV12-3 or TRBV12-4; 8 nucleotides align to TRBD2. The CDR3 is 16 residues long. The V segment lost 4 bases and the J segment 3 bases; nucleotides outside the gene matches: 11. CDR3 DNA sequence: TGTGCCAGCAGTTCCCTTAGGTTAGCGGGGTTCTACGAGCAGTACTTC. Amino acid sequence: CASSSLRLAGFYEQYF.

This clonotype was counted between two and nine times. The CDR3 sequence: CASRGTDGLVGEKLFF. The CDR3 nucleotides read TGTGCCAGCAGAGGGACAGACGGTCTAGTGGGAGAAAAACTGTTTTTT. The chain couples TRBV12-3 or TRBV12-4 to TRBJ1-4; 7 bases line up with TRBD1. CDR3 size: 16 residues. The trim removed 6 bases at V and 8 bases at J, leaving 15 bases unmatched.

This clonotype occurred a few times. The rearrangement links TRBV9 to TRBJ2-3; no clear D gene. This CDR3 comprises 15 residues. From germline, CDR1 is SGDLS and CDR2 YYNGEE. V shed 2 bases and J shed 6 bases, with 16 bases lying between them. The CDR3 DNA follows: TGTGCCAGCAGCGTCTCGCTCCTCTCCGCCGATACGCAGTATTTT. Translated: CASSVSLLSADTQYF.

The CDR3 loop is CASSPTSARTDTQYF. The CDR3 bases are TGTGCCAGCAGTCCGACTAGCGCCCGCACAGATACGCAGTATTTT. V gene TRBV12-3 or TRBV12-4 combines with J gene TRBJ2-3; the match to TRBD2 covers 8 bases. V was pared by 5 bases and J by 1 base, with 5 bases of the junction left unmatched. The CDR3 covers 15 residues.

The chain has TRBV6-2 or TRBV6-3 and TRBJ1-2; D might be TRBD1 (6 bases). This CDR3 contains 16 residues. V lost 6 bases and J lost 3, with 20 bases in between. Germline values: CDR1 MNHEY, CDR2 SVGEGT. For the CDR3, the DNA is TGTGCCAGCAGGCTCGGGGTCGGGGGCTTCGACTATGGCTACACCTTC. This sequence encodes CASRLGVGGFDYGYTF.

The chain is built from TRBV24-1 and TRBJ2-1; D possibly matches TRBD1 or TRBD2 (5 bases each). The V gene lost 3 bases and the J gene lost 6 bases, with 11 bases spanning the gap. Per the germline V gene, CDR1 is KGHDR and CDR2 is SFDVKD. The CDR3 runs 14 residues. CDR3 sequence (DNA): TGTGCCACCAGTGATCCCGCAGGGACCAATGAGCAGTTCTTC. As protein: CATSDPAGTNEQFF.